The rows below give T cell receptor beta chains drawn from one sample of a study of identical twins. In TCRdb, the 5' RACE reads were re-called with MiXCR into one record per CDR3 protein. The sample shows around 1.7 million distinct CDR3 sequences, 32% of them seen only once. The sequenced sample was cord blood. These receptor sequences come from a newborn girl in good health. Both conserved end residues are part of each CDR3. D genes are given only for firm matches. Clone size is given for some rows only: seen once, a few or many times, or a class if the clone is expanded.

few	TRBV3-1	TRBJ2-3	NA	CASSQALSGFTDTQYF	TGTGCCAGCAGCCAAGCGCTTAGCGGCTTCACAGATACGCAGTATTTT
NA	TRBV4-2	TRBJ2-4	TRBD2	CASSQDGLAGGGAKNIQYF	TGTGCCAGCAGCCAAGACGGACTAGCGGGGGGCGGGGCCAAAAACATTCAGTACTTC
NA	TRBV6-5	TRBJ1-6	TRBD1	CASSSITGTDNSPLHF	TGTGCCAGCAGTTCGATAACCGGGACAGATAATTCACCCCTCCACTTT
few	TRBV6-2/TRBV6-3	TRBJ1-5	TRBD1	CASNTNGGQHSNQPQHF	TGTGCCAGCAACACCAATGGGGGACAGCATAGCAATCAGCCCCAGCATTTT
few	TRBV7-2	TRBJ2-1	TRBD2	CASSLGWDAGVNEQFF	TGTGCCAGCAGCTTAGGTTGGGATGCGGGAGTTAATGAGCAGTTCTTC
NA	TRBV5-1	TRBJ2-7	NA	CASSGGTVGSYEQYF	TGCGCCAGCAGCGGGGGGACAGTTGGATCCTACGAGCAGTACTTC
once	TRBV4-1	TRBJ1-1	NA	CASSHRGSQRNTEAFF	TGCGCCAGCAGCCACCGGGGATCTCAACGGAACACTGAAGCTTTCTTT
NA	TRBV20-1	TRBJ1-2	NA	CSSVPLDDGYTF	TGCAGCTCAGTGCCCCTTGATGATGGCTACACCTTC
few	TRBV12-3/TRBV12-4	TRBJ2-1	TRBD2	CASSSRLAGGVHNEQFF	TGTGCCAGCAGTTCCCGACTAGCGGGGGGCGTCCACAATGAGCAGTTCTTC
few	TRBV20-1	TRBJ2-3	TRBD2	CSPGLAGSTDTQYF	TGCAGTCCGGGACTAGCGGGGAGCACAGATACGCAGTATTTT
NA	TRBV13	TRBJ2-3	TRBD2	CASVRAGGGYTDTQYF	TGTGCCAGCGTCAGGGCCGGGGGGGGATACACAGATACGCAGTATTTT
NA	TRBV9	TRBJ2-7	NA	CASSVGAAYEQYF	TGTGCCAGCAGCGTAGGGGCGGCCTACGAGCAGTACTTC
NA	TRBV5-6	TRBJ2-3	NA	CASSALPRVGDTQYF	TGTGCCAGCAGCGCGCTCCCCAGGGTTGGAGATACGCAGTATTTT
NA	TRBV4-1	TRBJ2-3	NA	CASSHPGVDTQYF	TGCGCCAGCAGCCATCCAGGGGTAGATACGCAGTATTTT
NA	TRBV5-1	TRBJ2-1	NA	CASSLWAGPTNNEQFF	TGCGCCAGCAGCTTGTGGGCCGGGCCCACTAACAATGAGCAGTTCTTC
NA	TRBV20-1	TRBJ2-1	NA	CSAREGASSRRYNEQFF	TGCAGTGCTAGAGAAGGGGCTAGCAGTCGTAGATACAATGAGCAGTTCTTC
once	TRBV20-1	TRBJ2-1	NA	CSARPDSVLSYNEQFF	TGCAGTGCTAGACCGGACAGTGTTCTCTCCTACAATGAGCAGTTCTTC
few	TRBV3-1	TRBJ2-3	TRBD2	CASSQGLWTRPPYF	TGTGCCAGCAGCCAAGGCCTGTGGACTAGGCCGCCGTATTTT